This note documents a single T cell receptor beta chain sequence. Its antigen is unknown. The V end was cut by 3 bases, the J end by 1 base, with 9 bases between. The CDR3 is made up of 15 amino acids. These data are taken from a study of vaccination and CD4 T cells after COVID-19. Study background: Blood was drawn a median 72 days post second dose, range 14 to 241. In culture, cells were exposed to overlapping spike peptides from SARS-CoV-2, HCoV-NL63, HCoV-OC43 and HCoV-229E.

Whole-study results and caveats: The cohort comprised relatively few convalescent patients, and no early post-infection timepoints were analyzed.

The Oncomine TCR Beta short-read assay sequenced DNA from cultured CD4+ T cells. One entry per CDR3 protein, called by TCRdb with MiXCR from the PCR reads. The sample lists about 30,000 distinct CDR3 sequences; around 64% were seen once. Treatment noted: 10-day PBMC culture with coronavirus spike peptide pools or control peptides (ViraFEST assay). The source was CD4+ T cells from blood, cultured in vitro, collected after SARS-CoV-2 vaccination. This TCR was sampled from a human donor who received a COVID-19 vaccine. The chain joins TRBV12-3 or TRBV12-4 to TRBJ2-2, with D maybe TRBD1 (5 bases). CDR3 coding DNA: TGTGCCAGCAGTTTTCGACAGAGGAACACCGGGGAGCTGTTTTTT. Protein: CASSFRQRNTGELFF.